The 24 T cell receptor beta chains given below trace back to one sample, sequenced in a study of somatic mutations in cytotoxic T cells in rheumatoid arthritis. Generated by immunoSEQ multiplex PCR, the TCRdb table keeps only in-frame clones and is missing some. There are more than 10,000 clones in the sample; about 83% occur only once, and 22% lies in the top ten. Sequencing was done on a sample of CD8+ T cells sorted from blood. These receptors originate from an adult with rheumatoid arthritis.

The chain employs TRBV5-1 and TRBJ1-2; 8 nucleotides agree with TRBD1. After removal of 3 bases from V and 5 bases from J, the junction contained 6 bases not matched to a gene. This CDR3 region has 14 residues. Germline V gives CDR1 SGHRS, CDR2 YFSETQ. CDR3 nucleotide sequence: TGCGCCAGCAGCTCAACAGGGGGTCTTTATGGCTACACCTTC. Its translation: CASSSTGGLYGYTF.

This clone appeared a single time. The rearrangement uses TRBV6-5 and TRBJ1-3, with a weak D call TRBD1 (6 bases). This CDR3 is built from 15 residues. Germline V gene data show CDR1 as MNHEY and CDR2 as SVGAGI. With 6 bases removed from V and 0 bases from J, the gap between germline ends came to 12 bases. DNA of the CDR3: TGTGCCAGCAGGCAAGGGGGTTACTCTGGAAACACCATATATTTT. Its translation: CASRQGGYSGNTIYF.

This chain uses TRBV4-2 with TRBJ2-1; 10 bases line up with TRBD2. The CDR3 has 16 residues. CDR1 is LGHNA, CDR2 YNFKEQ, per germline. J lost 2 bases, V lost 0 bases, and 1 base had no gene match. The CDR3 sequence: CASSQDGTSAYNEQFF. CDR3 nucleotide sequence: TGTGCCAGCAGCCAAGACGGGACTAGCGCCTACAATGAGCAGTTCTTC.

J is TRBJ2-5 and V is TRBV2; tentative D call: TRBD2 (6 bases). V was clipped by 7 bases and J by 4 bases, with 19 bases between them. The CDR3 is made up of 15 amino acids. Per germline, CDR1 SNHLY and CDR2 FYNNEI. DNA of the CDR3: TGTGCCAGCACTCCCCACGCGCGGGACGGAGAGACCCAGTACTTC. Amino acid sequence: CASTPHARDGETQYF.

This chain joins TRBV6-5 and TRBJ2-7; D ambiguous. The CDR3 is made up of 15 amino acids. CDR1 and CDR2 from the germline V gene are MNHEY and SVGAGI. V lost 4 bases and J 3 bases, leaving 16 bases between the germline ends. The CDR3 coding sequence is TGTGCCAGCAGTTCGGCGGAAGGGTGGGACTACGAGCAGTACTTC. Translation: CASSSAEGWDYEQYF.

This clone was seen just once. The chain links TRBV18 to TRBJ2-5; no clear D. CDR1 is KGHSH and CDR2 is LQKENI in the germline V gene. The V gene lost 1 base and the J gene lost 5 bases, with 14 bases spanning the gap. The CDR3 length is 15 residues. The CDR3 reads CASSPLSLLGETQYF. The CDR3 DNA follows: TGTGCCAGCTCACCACTGAGTCTCCTGGGGGAGACCCAGTACTTC.

The chain is built from TRBV28 and TRBJ1-3; weak D call: TRBD1 (5 bases). Trimming removed 0 bases from V and 0 bases from J, with 12 bases in between. Germline V lookup: CDR1 MDHEN, CDR2 SYDVKM. The CDR3 loop spans 17 amino acids. The CDR3 region has the DNA TGTGCCAGCAGTTTATGGGGGGATAAGAGCTCTGGAAACACCATATATTTT. Its protein product is CASSLWGDKSSGNTIYF.

This chain connects TRBV27 to TRBJ2-5, with 7 bases identical to TRBD1. CDR3 length: 15 amino acids. The J segment lost 5 bases and the V segment lost 0 bases, leaving 6 bases of the junction unmatched. Germline loops: CDR1 MNHEY, CDR2 SMNVEV (reference sequence). The CDR3 DNA follows: TGTGCCAGCAGTTTATCTCGACAGGGTATTGAGACCCAGTACTTC. This gives the protein CASSLSRQGIETQYF.

This clone was seen more than once but under ten times. The chain couples TRBV21-1 to TRBJ2-7; TRBD2 is the table's D call, not checked against the DNA. TRBV21-1 is a pseudogene locus. CDR3 length equals 14 residues. The CDR3 is CASSKVRGAYEQYF. Written as DNA, the CDR3 is TGTGCCAGCAGCAAAGTCCGGGGTGCCTACGAGCAGTACTTC.

CDR3 amino acids: CASGEGYSNQPQHF. The CDR3, as DNA: TGTGCTAGTGGTGAGGGGTATAGCAATCAGCCCCAGCATTTT. This rearrangement joins TRBV12-5 to TRBJ1-5; the D gene is possibly TRBD1 (5 bases). V lost 5 bases and J lost 0, with 8 bases in between. The CDR3 is 14 residues long. Germline loops: CDR1 LGHNT, CDR2 FRNRAP. The full variable domain, rest sourced from reference TRBV12-5 and TRBJ1-5, is DARVTQTPRHKVTEMGQEVTMRCQPILGHNTVFWYRQTMMQGLELLAYFRNRAPLDDSGMPKDRFSAEMPDATLATLKIQPSEPRDSAVYFCASGEGYSNQPQHFGDGTRLSIL.

This chain links TRBV11-2 with TRBJ1-1, with D unresolved. V was clipped by 4 bases and J by 1 base, with 16 bases between them. CDR1 is SGHAT, CDR2 FQNNGV, per germline. The CDR3 consists of 16 residues. CDR3 sequence (DNA): TGTGCCAGCAGCTCAGTTTTTGGCAGACCGAACACTGAAGCTTTCTTT. Translated: CASSSVFGRPNTEAFF.

With respect to this clone: Germline is not matched at one junction end, which may reflect a read error. The chain employs TRBV11-2 and TRBJ1-1; no firm D call. Germline CDR1 is SGHAT and CDR2 is FQNNGV. This CDR3 comprises 14 residues. The CDR3 region has the DNA TGTGCCTGCAGCTTTTTAGACATACCCGCTGAAGCTTTCTTT. Protein sequence: CACSFLDIPAEAFF.

The chain has TRBV4-1 and TRBJ2-7; the match to TRBD1 covers 9 bases. The CDR3 sequence is 16 residues long. With V trimmed by 3 bases and J by 4 bases, 10 bases remained unmatched. Germline-derived CDR1 and CDR2 are MGHRA and YSYEKL. This CDR3 reads CASSHVTGTGPYEQYF. CDR3 DNA: TGCGCCAGCAGCCACGTCACCGGGACAGGGCCATACGAGCAGTACTTC.

V gene TRBV28 combines with J gene TRBJ2-6, with TRBD2 identical over 7 bases. V was pared by 2 bases and J by 0 bases, with 7 bases of the junction left unmatched. This CDR3 comprises 18 residues. CDR1 is MDHEN and CDR2 is SYDVKM in the germline V gene. The CDR3 nucleotides are TGTGCCAGCAGTTTAGTAACCAGCGGGATCTCTGGGGCCAACGTCCTGACTTTC. Translation gives CASSLVTSGISGANVLTF.

This clone was recorded once. The chain has TRBV27 and TRBJ2-2; TRBD1 matches at 12 bases. This CDR3 is 19 amino acids long. Germline CDR1 reads MNHEY; CDR2 reads SMNVEV (reference sequence). V trimming: 3 bases; J trimming: 7 bases; junction bases outside the gene matches: 15. CDR3 DNA sequence: TGTGCCAGCAGTTTTTTTGGGGTGGGACAGGGGGCGCCGGGCGGGGAGCTGTTTTTT. This codes for CASSFFGVGQGAPGGELFF.

This clone showed up just a few times. The chain combines TRBV28 with TRBJ1-1; tentative D call: TRBD1 (6 bases). CDR1 MDHEN and CDR2 SYDVKM come from the germline V gene. The V and J ends lost 5 bases and 7 bases respectively, with 17 bases between them. The CDR3 loop spans 14 amino acids. CDR3 in DNA: TGTGCCAGCAGTGCCATAACAGGGTACGGTGAAGCTTTCTTT. As protein: CASSAITGYGEAFF.

The genes are TRBV9 and TRBJ1-1; D gene ambiguous. This CDR3 is built from 13 residues. Per the germline V gene, CDR1 is SGDLS and CDR2 is YYNGEE. V lost 1 base to trimming and J lost 2 bases, with 6 bases between them. DNA of the CDR3: TGTGCCAGCAGCGTAAGTGGAAACACTGAAGCTTTCTTT. Its translation is CASSVSGNTEAFF.

This rearrangement joins TRBV5-4 to TRBJ2-7, with D uncertain. Germline CDR1 SGHNT, CDR2 YYREEE (reference sequence). The germline V and J ends were trimmed by 4 bases and 1 base, with 12 bases remaining between them. The CDR3 has 14 residues. The CDR3, as DNA: TGTGCCAGCAGCCCCTACCCTAGGTCCTACGAGCAGTACTTC. This encodes CASSPYPRSYEQYF. The variable domain in full, with the rest retrieved from reference TRBV5-4 and TRBJ2-7, is ETGVTQSPTHLIKTRGQQVTLRCSSQSGHNTVSWYQQALGQGPQFIFQYYREEENGRGNFPPRFSGLQFPNYSSELNVNALELDDSALYLCASSPYPRSYEQYFGPGTRLTVT.

V and J are TRBV10-3 and TRBJ2-1, with 13 nucleotides matching TRBD2. With 7 bases clipped from V and 8 bases from J, the junction kept 8 bases outside the gene matches. Germline V gene lookup returns CDR1 ENHRY and CDR2 SYGVKD. The CDR3 contains 15 residues. The chain's CDR3 is CAITPTSGRLDEQFF. The CDR3 region has the DNA TGTGCCATCACCCCGACTAGCGGGAGGCTCGATGAGCAGTTCTTC.

The rearrangement joins TRBV7-8 to TRBJ2-2, with a possible D match to TRBD2 (6 bases). CDR3 length: 15 amino acids. CDR1 and CDR2 (germline): SGHVS, FQNEAQ. V shed 5 bases and J shed 0 bases, with 10 bases lying between them. The DNA of the CDR3 is TGTGCCAGCAGCCGGGGGAGCGCGAACACCGGGGAGCTGTTTTTT. This sequence encodes CASSRGSANTGELFF.

CDR3: CASSLEGGSHHEQYF. CDR3 in DNA: TGTGCCAGCAGCTTAGAAGGCGGGAGTCACCACGAGCAGTACTTC. The V call is TRBV11-2, the J call TRBJ2-7, with 7 bases matching TRBD2. Looked up from germline, CDR1 is SGHAT and CDR2 is FQNNGV. The CDR3 length is 15 residues. The V segment lost 0 bases and the J segment 5 bases; nucleotides outside the gene matches: 7.

The chain recombines TRBV7-3 with TRBJ1-2; 9 nucleotides line up with TRBD1. Germline assignment: CDR1 SGHTA and CDR2 FQGTGA. The trim removed 4 bases at V and 4 bases at J, leaving 19 bases unmatched. The CDR3 extends over 19 amino acids. CDR3 sequence: CASSSFTGGPAMGSYGYTF. As DNA, the CDR3 is TGTGCCAGCAGCTCTTTCACAGGGGGCCCAGCAATGGGTTCCTATGGCTACACCTTC.

The chain uses TRBV28 and TRBJ1-2, with 9 positions matching TRBD1. In germline, CDR1 is MDHEN, CDR2 SYDVKM. V lost 5 bases to trimming and J lost 8 bases; unmatched junction nucleotides: 12. The CDR3 is 15 amino acids. In DNA, the CDR3 is TGTGCCAGCAGTCCCTCGGGACAGGGAGTAGGCGGCTACACCTTC. As protein: CASSPSGQGVGGYTF.

The chain employs TRBV28 and TRBJ1-2; D perhaps matches TRBD1 (5 bases). Trimming left V 3 bases short and J 8 bases short, with 16 bases between. The CDR3 is made up of 14 amino acids. Looked up from germline, CDR1 is MDHEN and CDR2 is SYDVKM. Here the CDR3 reads CASSFLGTAGGYTF. In DNA, the CDR3 is TGTGCCAGCAGTTTCCTAGGGACCGCCGGGGGCTACACCTTC.